Below are 31 T cell receptor beta chains sequenced from a single sample in a study of blood T cells in healthy people across ages. A second PCR, run for about 7 to 12 cycles, used a sample-barcoded 5' primer plus a J-beta primer mix. A single record per CDR3 protein comes from TCRdb applying MiXCR to the 5' RACE reads. This sample has about 800,000 distinct CDR3 sequences, with 20% to 30% found just once. This sample also belongs to another study, concerning T cells of mothers and their children.

Source material: blood. These receptor sequences come from a boy aged 5-17 years in good health.

This rearrangement joins TRBV14 to TRBJ1-2, with no clear D. This CDR3 comprises 15 residues. Germline CDR1 is SGHDN and CDR2 is FVKESK. V was shortened by 0 bases and J by 1 base, with 9 bases between the two germline ends. The CDR3 sequence is CASSQDWADNYGYTF. In DNA form, the CDR3 reads TGTGCCAGCAGCCAAGATTGGGCGGATAACTATGGCTACACCTTC.

This chain connects TRBV11-3 to TRBJ2-1, with D unclear. V lost 5 bases and J 10 bases, leaving 15 bases between the germline ends. CDR1 and CDR2 from the germline V gene are SGHNT and YENEEA. The CDR3 has 13 amino acids. The CDR3 spells CASSLASRSEQFF. The DNA of the CDR3 is TGTGCCAGCAGCCTCGCCTCACGTTCCGAGCAGTTCTTC. The full variable domain, its missing parts supplied by reference TRBV11-3 and TRBJ2-1, is EAGVVQSPRYKIIEKKQPVAFWCNPISGHNTLYWYLQNLGQGPELLIRYENEEAVDDSQLPKDRFSAERLKGVDSTLKIQPAELGDSAVYLCASSLASRSEQFFGPGTRLTVL.

This clonotype was seen more than once but under ten times. The chain employs TRBV29-1 and TRBJ1-1; D gene ambiguous. CDR3 size: 13 residues. Germline CDR1 is SQVTM and CDR2 is ANQGSEA. V lost 3 bases and J lost 6, with 14 bases in between. This CDR3 reads CSVDRQNRPEAFF. DNA for the CDR3: TGCAGCGTTGACCGTCAGAACCGCCCTGAAGCTTTCTTT.

In its sample, this clonotype was seen a few times. This chain uses TRBV7-2 with TRBJ2-3; D is unclear. The CDR3 runs 17 residues. Trimming cost V 4 bases and J 5 bases, with 22 bases left between them. The V gene's germline CDR1 is SGHTA and CDR2 FQGNSA. For the CDR3, the DNA is TGTGCCAGCAGCTCCCCCGGAGACCTCGGCACACGAGATACGCAGTATTTT. This encodes CASSSPGDLGTRDTQYF. Based on the CDR3 plus reference TRBV7-2 and TRBJ2-3, the full variable domain is GAGVSQSPSNKVTEKGKDVELRCDPISGHTALYWYRQSLGQGLEFLIYFQGNSAPDKSGLPSDRFSAERTGGSVSTLTIQRTQQEDSAVYLCASSSPGDLGTRDTQYFGPGTRLTVL.

This clonotype was seen a handful of times. This rearrangement joins TRBV29-1 to TRBJ2-5; D is possibly TRBD1 or TRBD2 (5 bases each). The better agreement between TRBJ2-7 and the DNA end casts doubt on the J call. The CDR3 loop spans 13 amino acids. Germline V gene data show CDR1 as SQVTM and CDR2 as ANQGSEA. CDR3 residues: CSAAWDGTYEQYF. The DNA for the CDR3 is TGCAGCGCGGCCTGGGACGGAACCTACGAGCAGTACTTC.

This clonotype was picked up a small number of times. A clone one base away is much larger, so this may be a read error. This sequence joins TRBV7-6 and TRBJ1-4, with D possibly being TRBD1 (5 bases). The CDR3 sequence is 14 residues long. Germline values: CDR1 SGHVS, CDR2 FNYEAQ. The CDR3 is CAGSSGTANEKLFF. CDR3 nucleotides: TGTGCCGGCAGCTCAGGGACGGCTAATGAAAAACTGTTTTTT.

This chain uses TRBV3-1 with TRBJ1-6; D not certain. The germline gives CDR1 LGHDT, CDR2 YNNKEL (reference sequence). V lost 3 bases and J lost 3, with 12 bases in between. CDR3 size: 16 residues. This chain's CDR3 is CASSHLARDYNSPLHF. CDR3 DNA: TGTGCCAGCAGCCACCTGGCTCGGGACTATAATTCACCCCTCCACTTT.

CDR3 bases: TGTGCCAGCAGCCAAGATAGGCCAGGGGGTGTTCAAGAGACCCAGTACTTC. Translated, it gives CASSQDRPGGVQETQYF. The rearrangement links TRBV4-2 to TRBJ2-5; 7 positions match TRBD1. With 0 bases clipped from V and 2 bases from J, the junction kept 9 bases outside the gene matches. The CDR3 sequence is 17 residues long. Per the germline V gene, CDR1 is LGHNA and CDR2 is YNFKEQ.

As regards this clonotype: One end of the junction fails to match germline, which may point to a read error. This chain connects TRBV6-2 or TRBV6-3 to TRBJ2-7, with D possibly matching TRBD2 (7 bases). Germline V gene sequence: CDR1 MNHEY, CDR2 SVGEGT. The CDR3 has 11 residues. The chain's CDR3 is CASSQGGGKSF. The CDR3 DNA sequence: TGTGCCAGCAGCCAGGGAGGGGGTAAGTCCTTC.

The chain recombines TRBV27 with TRBJ1-1; TRBD1 is a possible D gene (6 bases). The CDR3 is 15 amino acids. Trimming pared 8 bases from V and 0 bases from J, leaving 16 bases between. Germline values: CDR1 MNHEY, CDR2 SMNVEV (reference sequence). The CDR3 loop reads CASSPFWDMNTEAFF. The DNA for the CDR3 is TGTGCCAGCTCCCCTTTCTGGGACATGAACACTGAAGCTTTCTTT.

This clonotype has ten or more counts. The gene calls are TRBV12-3 or TRBV12-4 and TRBJ2-7, with D perhaps matching TRBD1 (5 bases). The CDR3 is 14 residues long. Trimming cost V 3 bases and J 2 bases, with 11 bases left between them. The CDR3 coding sequence is TGTGCCAGCAGTTTGGGGCCAGGGCCCTACGAGCAGTACTTC. Translating gives CASSLGPGPYEQYF.

This clonotype showed up just a few times. The chain is built from TRBV6-5 and TRBJ1-1; D is unclear. This CDR3 comprises 16 residues. V lost 6 bases, J lost 1 base, and 18 bases lay in between. Germline CDR1 MNHEY, CDR2 SVGAGI. CDR3 nucleotides: TGTGCCAGCAGAACCCTAAGGCGTGCTAGGAACACTGAAGCTTTCTTT. Protein: CASRTLRRARNTEAFF.

As regards this clonotype: One end of the junction does not line up with germline, which may come from a read error. This chain connects TRBV20-1 to TRBJ2-5; 11 bases are a match to TRBD2. CDR1 is DFQATT and CDR2 is SNEGSKA in the germline V gene (reference sequence). CDR3 length: 13 amino acids. CDR3: CSATSGGLETQYF. The DNA of the CDR3 is TGCAGCGCTACTAGCGGGGGTTTAGAGACCCAGTACTTC.

This clonotype was observed a few times. The chain uses TRBV28 and TRBJ2-3, with D hard to call. Germline-derived CDR1 and CDR2 are MDHEN and SYDVKM. CDR3 length equals 15 residues. The germline V and J ends were trimmed by 1 base and 1 base, with 9 bases remaining between them. In DNA form, the CDR3 reads TGTGCCAGCAGTTTATCCTCGGTGGGCACAGATACGCAGTATTTT. Its protein product is CASSLSSVGTDTQYF.

This sequence joins TRBV4-1 and TRBJ2-6; D call uncertain. The CDR3 is 13 amino acids. The V end lost 5 bases, the J end lost 4 bases, and 6 bases lay between the germline ends. In germline, CDR1 is MGHRA, CDR2 YSYEKL. The CDR3 nucleotides read TGCGCCAGCAGCGAGGTGGGGGCCAACGTCCTGACTTTC. Translated, it gives CASSEVGANVLTF.

As concerns this clonotype: The junction departs from the called germline gene at one end, perhaps through a read error. The V gene is TRBV5-1, the J gene TRBJ2-7; TRBD1 agrees at 9 bases. The CDR3 extends over 14 amino acids. CDR1 is SGHRS, CDR2 YFSETQ, per germline. The CDR3 region is CASSLVYRDREPNF. CDR3 DNA: TGCGCAAGCAGCTTGGTTTATCGGGACAGGGAACCAAACTTC.

This CDR3 is CASGDFLQETQYF. The CDR3, as DNA: TGTGCCAGCGGAGACTTTCTCCAAGAGACCCAGTACTTC. The chain links TRBV27 to TRBJ2-5; unclear D gene. Germline loops: CDR1 MNHEY, CDR2 SMNVEV (reference sequence). The length of the CDR3 is 13 residues. Trimming took off 8 bases at V and 1 base at J, with 11 bases between the two ends.

This chain uses TRBV5-1 with TRBJ1-2; 11 nucleotides line up with TRBD1. CDR1 and CDR2 from the germline V gene are SGHRS and YFSETQ. The CDR3 totals 16 residues. J was trimmed by 4 bases and V by 4 bases; bases with no gene match: 9. CDR3 nucleotide sequence: TGCGCCAGCAGCCCCCGGGACAGGGGGAATAGCTATGGCTACACCTTC. This gives the protein CASSPRDRGNSYGYTF. The whole variable domain, filled in from reference TRBV5-1 and TRBJ1-2, reads KAGVTQTPRYLIKTRGQQVTLSCSPISGHRSVSWYQQTPGQGLQFLFEYFSETQRNKGNFPGRFSGRQFSNSRSEMNVSTLELGDSALYLCASSPRDRGNSYGYTFGSGTRLTVV.

This clonotype was counted between two and nine times. The chain employs TRBV6-2 or TRBV6-3 and TRBJ1-1; no definite D call. Germline lookup yields CDR1 MNHEY and CDR2 SVGEGT. V lost 0 bases, J lost 4 bases, and 12 bases lay in between. This CDR3 comprises 15 residues. The CDR3 loop is CASSYSDGLATEAFF. In DNA, the CDR3 is TGTGCCAGCAGTTACTCGGACGGACTTGCCACTGAAGCTTTCTTT.

The gene calls are TRBV7-2 and TRBJ2-3, with 10 bases fitting TRBD1. Per the germline V gene, CDR1 is SGHTA and CDR2 is FQGNSA. Germline trimming cut 4 bases from V and 4 bases from J; bases unmatched to any gene: 5. The CDR3 runs 15 residues. For the CDR3, the DNA is TGTGCCAGCAGCTCAGACAGGGGGCAGGCAGATACGCAGTATTTT. Protein product: CASSSDRGQADTQYF.

In this sample, this clonotype turned up a few times. V usage is TRBV12-3 or TRBV12-4 and J usage is TRBJ2-1, with 11 bases identical to TRBD2. The length of the CDR3 is 17 residues. The ends lost 0 bases at V and 8 bases at J; junction bases unmatched: 9. This CDR3 reads CASSLAALGLAVDEQFF. CDR3 nucleotides: TGTGCCAGCAGTTTAGCGGCGCTGGGACTAGCGGTGGATGAGCAGTTCTTC.

The chain has TRBV27 and TRBJ2-7, with 8 bases that match TRBD1. CDR1 and CDR2 (germline): MNHEY, SMNVEV (reference sequence). Trimming took 6 bases from V and 7 from J; bases not matched to a gene: 11. The CDR3 covers 14 residues. CDR3 region: CASSKSDRAGEQYF. The CDR3 DNA follows: TGTGCCAGCAGCAAGTCGGACAGGGCGGGGGAGCAGTACTTC.

CDR3 loop: CASSQRTGGSEQYF. The CDR3 nucleotides are TGCGCCAGCAGTCAGAGGACAGGGGGCTCCGAGCAGTACTTC. The chain is built from TRBV4-1 and TRBJ2-7; TRBD1 matches at 11 bases. Looked up from germline, CDR1 is MGHRA and CDR2 is YSYEKL. The CDR3 is 14 residues long. V shed 6 bases and J 6 bases; nucleotides not matched to a gene: 7.

The rearrangement links TRBV5-6 to TRBJ2-5, with 7 bases lining up with TRBD1. The CDR3 extends over 17 amino acids. Germline trimming cut 3 bases from V and 0 bases from J; bases unmatched to any gene: 11. Germline V gives CDR1 SGHDT, CDR2 YYEEEE. CDR3 sequence: CASSSYRDSPDQETQYF. Written as DNA, the CDR3 is TGTGCCAGCAGCTCGTACCGGGACAGTCCTGACCAAGAGACCCAGTACTTC.

This clonotype was counted a few times. The CDR3 loop is CASLAPSVRNEQFF. CDR3 DNA: TGTGCCAGCTTGGCTCCTAGCGTCCGCAATGAGCAGTTCTTC. V and J are TRBV12-3 or TRBV12-4 and TRBJ2-5, with D perhaps TRBD2 (6 bases). Matching the DNA end better, TRBJ2-1 makes the J call doubtful. The CDR3 has 14 amino acids.

This clonotype was found many times. This CDR3 reads CASSRGMNTEAFF. CDR3 sequence (DNA): TGTGCCAGCAGCAGGGGTATGAACACTGAAGCTTTCTTT. The V call is TRBV11-3, the J call TRBJ1-1, with D maybe TRBD1 (5 bases). CDR3 length: 13 amino acids. Trimming stripped 5 bases from V and 0 bases from J, with 7 bases between. Germline loops: CDR1 SGHNT, CDR2 YENEEA.

The gene calls are TRBV30 and TRBJ1-5; no reliable D call. This CDR3 has 13 residues. Germline V CDR1 and CDR2: GTSNPN, SVGIG (reference sequence). The germline V and J ends were trimmed by 2 bases and 2 bases, with 7 bases remaining between them. The CDR3: CAWSRTGNQPQHF. DNA for the CDR3: TGTGCCTGGAGTCGAACGGGCAATCAGCCCCAGCATTTT.

This clonotype was seen a handful of times. The chain combines TRBV6-2 or TRBV6-3 with TRBJ2-5; 10 nucleotides match TRBD1. The DNA end is more similar to TRBJ2-7, so the J call may be wrong. CDR1 and CDR2 (germline): MNHEY, SVGEGT. The CDR3 has 17 residues. CDR3 sequence: CASSYLRIGTGVYEQYF. In DNA form, the CDR3 reads TGTGCCAGCAGTTACTTAAGGATCGGGACAGGGGTCTACGAGCAGTACTTC.

This clonotype was recorded a few times. The chain uses TRBV20-1 and TRBJ2-1; a possible D gene is TRBD2 (5 bases). The J call could be wrong; TRBJ2-5 is a better fit for the DNA end. This CDR3 has 12 amino acids. Looked up from germline, CDR1 is DFQATT and CDR2 is SNEGSKA (reference sequence). The CDR3 sequence is CSPTRPGETQYF. The DNA of the CDR3 is TGCAGTCCTACAAGGCCGGGGGAGACCCAGTACTTC.

The rearrangement joins TRBV9 to TRBJ2-1; D might be TRBD1 or TRBD2, each matching 5 bases. The last part of the DNA fits TRBJ2-7 better; the J call may be wrong. The CDR3 loop spans 14 amino acids. CDR1 SGDLS and CDR2 YYNGEE come from the germline V gene. CDR3 residues: CASSVGGGTHEQYF. The CDR3 bases are TGTGCCAGCAGCGTAGGTGGGGGTACCCACGAGCAGTACTTC.

This clonotype has more than one count but fewer than ten. The rearrangement links TRBV19 to TRBJ1-1; 7 bases map to TRBD1. This CDR3 has 13 amino acids. The V segment lost 4 bases and the J segment 10 bases; nucleotides outside the gene matches: 9. Germline assignment: CDR1 LNHDA and CDR2 SQIVND (reference sequence). CDR3 sequence reads: CASSKGAAVGAFF. DNA of the CDR3: TGTGCCAGTAGTAAGGGGGCGGCGGTAGGAGCTTTCTTT.